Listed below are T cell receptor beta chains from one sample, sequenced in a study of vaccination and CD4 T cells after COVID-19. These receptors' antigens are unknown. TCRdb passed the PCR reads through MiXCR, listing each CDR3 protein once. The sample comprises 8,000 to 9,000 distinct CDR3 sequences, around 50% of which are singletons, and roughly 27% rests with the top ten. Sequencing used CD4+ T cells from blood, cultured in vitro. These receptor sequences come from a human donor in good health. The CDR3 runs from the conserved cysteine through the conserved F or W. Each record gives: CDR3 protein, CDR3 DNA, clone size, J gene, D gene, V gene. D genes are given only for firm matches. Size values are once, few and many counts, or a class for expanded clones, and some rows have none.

CASSKTGGVASYEQYF | TGTGCCAGCAGTAAGACAGGGGGCGTTGCCTCCTACGAGCAGTACTTC | . | TRBJ2-7 | TRBD1 | TRBV6-1
CASSDSDGNEQFF | TGTGCCAGCAGTGATTCGGATGGCAATGAGCAGTTCTTC | . | TRBJ2-1 | . | TRBV2
CASSGTGDYGYTF | TGTGCCAGCAGCGGGACAGGTGACTATGGCTACACCTTC | few | TRBJ1-2 | TRBD1 | TRBV6-1
CASAWTDGSPLHF | TGTGCCTCTGCGTGGACAGACGGCTCACCCCTCCACTTT | . | TRBJ1-6 | . | TRBV30
CASSPGTGGADTQYF | TGTGCCAGCTCACCTGGGACAGGGGGTGCAGATACGCAGTATTTT | . | TRBJ2-3 | TRBD1 | TRBV18
CATSRLDRGPEAFF | TGTGCCACCAGCCGATTAGACAGGGGGCCTGAAGCTTTCTTT | . | TRBJ1-1 | TRBD1 | TRBV24-1
CSARVTNTEAFF | TGCAGTGCTAGGGTCACGAACACTGAAGCTTTCTTT | . | TRBJ1-1 | . | TRBV20-1
CASSLSGANQETQYF | TGCGCCAGCAGCTTGTCGGGGGCTAACCAAGAGACCCAGTACTTC | . | TRBJ2-5 | . | TRBV5-1
CASSFLWRGTAPRLYGYTF | TGCGCCAGCAGCTTCCTATGGCGGGGGACCGCCCCACGTCTCTATGGCTACACCTTC | . | TRBJ1-2 | . | TRBV4-3
CASSSRGGGPYEQYF | TGTGCCAGCAGCTCCAGGGGGGGGGGCCCCTACGAGCAGTACTTC | few | TRBJ2-7 | . | TRBV11-2